This TCR beta chain stems from a study of metastatic and nonmetastatic thyroid tumors. Study-level background: Repertoire data that came from the blood and tumor or nodule tissue of malignant and benign thyroid patients were compared.

There were no patients who had received any treatment before thyroid surgery. Study results and caveats: Significantly greater TCR beta diversity was reportedly found in malignant thyroid tumors than in benign nodules (in blood and tumor).

Authors' processing steps: A distant-metastasis classifier for papillary thyroid cancer was built using CDR3 differences across clinicopathological groups. TCRdb reanalyzed the PCR reads with MiXCR. The V and J calls reflect TCRdb's pipeline rather than the authors' work. The sample carries about 4,500 clones, under 35% recorded once. This clone turned up a few times. Its target is not known. This TCR derives from a male donor with papillary thyroid cancer or a benign thyroid nodule (not recorded which). Some clones in this sample may be carry-over from other donors' samples. The sequenced sample was adjacent normal tissue.

CDR3 sequence (DNA): TGTGCCAGCAGTGTAACAACTAGCGGGAGTTCCTACAATGAGCAGTTCTTC. Its protein is CASSVTTSGSSYNEQFF. The chain is built from TRBV6-1 and TRBJ2-1, with 11 bases fitting TRBD2. Per germline, CDR1 MNHNS and CDR2 SASEGT. J gave up 1 base and V 4 bases, and 6 bases lay outside the gene matches. The CDR3 totals 17 residues.